This TCR beta chain was recovered during a study of shared clonotypes between healthy human individuals. Study-level results: Unshared clonotypes carried lower generation probabilities than those common to all four donors. On the whole, naive subsets had larger estimated richness than memory subsets had.

TCRdb's copy holds only in-frame clones and misses some; the assay was immunoSEQ multiplex PCR. This sample has over 2 million clones, with approximately 94% found just once. CDR3 length: 15 amino acids. Per germline, CDR1 MNHEY and CDR2 SVGAGI. Trimming removed 5 bases from V and 3 bases from J; junction bases left unmatched: 6. Naive CD8 cells comprised CD45RO-negative, CCR7-positively selected cells, excluding terminally differentiated effector memory CD45RA+ cells. In regard to this clone: Its antigen is unidentified.

This sequence was found in a man aged 18 to 29 in good health. The sample comprised naive CD8+ T cells sorted from blood. This rearrangement joins TRBV6-5 to TRBJ2-2; 7 bases map to TRBD1. CDR3 DNA: TGTGCCAGCAGTGCCGACAGGGAATACACCGGGGAGCTGTTTTTT. Translating gives CASSADREYTGELFF.